This entry lists 22 T cell receptor beta chains sequenced from one sample in a study of T cells in Graves' hyperthyroidism and ophthalmopathy. Regions amplified from RNA transcripts were the TCR beta CDR3 regions. HTBI primers were employed in a first-round RT-PCR of the TCR CDR3. TCRdb used MiXCR to reprocess the multiplex PCR reads, holding one entry per CDR3 protein. The sample yields 600,000 to 650,000 distinct CDR3 sequences, around 21% seen once. Sequencing used blood. The receptors shown here come from a man in his thirties or forties with Graves' ophthalmopathy.

This clonotype was observed a few times. This chain links TRBV28 with TRBJ2-1; TRBD2 aligns across 8 bases. J was trimmed by 7 bases and V by 3 bases; bases with no gene match: 8. Germline V lookup: CDR1 MDHEN, CDR2 SYDVKM. The CDR3 length is 15 residues. The DNA for the CDR3 is TGTGCCAGCAGTTTGAGCGGGAGAGGAGGGAATGAGCAGTTCTTC. This gives the protein CASSLSGRGGNEQFF.

This clonotype was detected only a few times. The chain has TRBV7-2 and TRBJ1-2, with D perhaps TRBD1 (6 bases). V was trimmed by 5 bases and J by 6 bases, leaving 16 bases between them. CDR1 is SGHTA and CDR2 is FQGNSA in the germline V gene. There are 14 residues in the CDR3. The CDR3 reads CASSTGQGSHGYTF. In nucleotides, the CDR3 is TGTGCCAGCAGCACAGGGCAGGGTAGCCATGGCTACACCTTC.

This clonotype occurred a few times. The chain joins TRBV5-6 to TRBJ2-7, with 7 bases that match TRBD1. The trim removed 3 bases at V and 3 bases at J, leaving 12 bases unmatched. Germline CDR1 and CDR2: SGHDT and YYEEEE. This CDR3 has 16 residues. The CDR3 DNA reads TGTGCCAGCAGCTCACTTGGGGGACAGCCGTACTACGAGCAGTACTTC. Its translation is CASSSLGGQPYYEQYF.

As to this clonotype: This clone may be a read error of a much larger clone one base away. The rearrangement uses TRBV18 and TRBJ1-5; no firm D call. The germline V and J ends were trimmed by 5 bases and 3 bases, with 11 bases remaining between them. Germline V gives CDR1 KGHSH, CDR2 LQKENI. The CDR3 extends over 14 amino acids. CDR3 sequence reads: CASSVCRTNQPQHF. The DNA of the CDR3 is TGTGCCAGCTCAGTCTGCAGGACCAATCAGCCCCAGCATTTT.

This clonotype was counted once. A read error may explain this, as a much larger clone is one base away. V and J are TRBV7-3 and TRBJ2-1; 9 positions agree with TRBD1. The CDR3 covers 15 residues. Germline assignment: CDR1 SGHTA and CDR2 FQGTGA. Written as DNA, the CDR3 is TGTGCCTGCAGCCCGGACAGGGGCTCCTACAATGAGCAGTTCTTC. The encoded protein is CACSPDRGSYNEQFF. The full variable domain, with the rest looked up from reference TRBV7-3 and TRBJ2-1, is GAGVSQTPSNKVTEKGKYVELRCDPISGHTALYWYRQSLGQGPEFLIYFQGTGAADDSGLPNDRFFAVRPEGSVSTLKIQRTERGDSAVYLCACSPDRGSYNEQFFGPGTRLTVL.

In this sample, this clonotype turned up a few times. The chain combines TRBV28 with TRBJ2-5; D may be TRBD2 (6 bases). Trimming took 7 bases from V and 5 from J, leaving 20 bases between them. Germline lookup yields CDR1 MDHEN and CDR2 SYDVKM. The CDR3 consists of 15 residues. CDR3 region: CASNTVLWGVETQYF. The CDR3 DNA reads TGTGCCAGCAACACAGTACTTTGGGGGGTGGAGACCCAGTACTTC.

This clonotype was picked up many times. The chain links TRBV12-3 or TRBV12-4 to TRBJ2-4, with D unresolved. V lost 5 bases, J lost 0 bases, and 11 bases lay in between. CDR3 length: 15 amino acids. In DNA form, the CDR3 reads TGTGCCAGCAGTCCAGATGCTGGAGCCAAAAACATTCAGTACTTC. Translating it yields CASSPDAGAKNIQYF.

This clonotype turned up a few times. At one boundary the junction diverges from the germline segment, which might be a read error. The chain links TRBV18 to TRBJ1-1; TRBD1 is a possible D gene (6 bases). The CDR3 length is 15 residues. Germline assignment: CDR1 KGHSH and CDR2 LQKENI. CDR3 bases: TGTGCCAGCTCACCACCTACAGGGACGAACTCTGAAGCTTTCTTT. This codes for CASSPPTGTNSEAFF.

The table lists this clonotype with many counts. V gene TRBV28 combines with J gene TRBJ2-5; 14 bases agree with TRBD2. Germline trimming cut 9 bases from V and 2 bases from J; bases unmatched to any gene: 2. Germline V lookup: CDR1 MDHEN, CDR2 SYDVKM. This CDR3 has 14 amino acids. This chain's CDR3 is CASGTSGRQETQYF. CDR3 sequence (DNA): TGTGCCAGTGGGACTAGCGGGAGACAAGAGACCCAGTACTTC.

This clonotype was seen a few times. The chain has TRBV6-6 and TRBJ2-2, with D hard to call. The V gene's germline CDR1 is MNHNY and CDR2 SVGAGI (reference sequence). The CDR3 has 13 residues. Trimming left V 4 bases short and J 3 bases short, with 6 bases between. CDR3 bases: TGTGCCAGCAGTTCCTCGTACACCGGGGAGCTGTTTTTT. Translation gives CASSSSYTGELFF.

Many counts were recorded for this clonotype. This chain joins TRBV11-2 and TRBJ1-2, with 10 nucleotides matching TRBD1. Trimming removed 5 bases from V and 4 bases from J; junction bases left unmatched: 4. The CDR3 runs to 14 residues. CDR1 and CDR2 from the germline V gene are SGHAT and FQNNGV. CDR3 sequence reads: CASSTDRGPYGYTF. As DNA, the CDR3 is TGTGCCAGCAGCACCGACAGGGGGCCCTATGGCTACACCTTC.

In this sample, this clonotype turned up a few times. Sequence at one end of the junction differs from germline and may be a read error. The chain joins TRBV18 to TRBJ2-5; D is possibly TRBD1 (5 bases). The CDR3 runs to 15 residues. Germline CDR1 reads KGHSH; CDR2 reads LQKENI. This chain's CDR3 is CAGSPVGHNQETQYF. The CDR3 bases are TGTGCCGGCTCACCGGTCGGACACAACCAAGAGACCCAGTACTTC.

This clonotype was counted at least ten times. The genes are TRBV12-3 or TRBV12-4 and TRBJ2-5; D not resolved. V was cut by 7 bases and J by 0 bases, with 6 bases left in between. CDR3 length: 12 amino acids. CDR3 region: CASIGHQETQYF. As DNA, the CDR3 is TGTGCCAGCATCGGCCACCAAGAGACCCAGTACTTC.

The genes are TRBV5-1 and TRBJ2-4; D might be TRBD1 or TRBD2, each matching 7 bases. The CDR3 is made up of 13 amino acids. Germline CDR1 is SGHRS and CDR2 is YFSETQ. The germline V and J ends were trimmed by 7 bases and 5 bases, with 13 bases remaining between them. CDR3 residues: CASGEGAENIQYF. The CDR3 coding sequence is TGCGCCAGCGGGGAGGGGGCAGAAAACATTCAGTACTTC.

This clonotype occurred a few times. This chain links TRBV4-1 with TRBJ2-3; 8 nucleotides line up with TRBD2. Per germline, CDR1 MGHRA and CDR2 YSYEKL. The CDR3 is 18 residues long. V dropped 4 bases and J dropped 2; count of bases not matched to a gene: 14. CDR3 protein: CASSPPERREVDTDTQYF. Written as DNA, the CDR3 is TGCGCCAGCAGCCCCCCTGAGCGGCGGGAGGTAGACACAGATACGCAGTATTTT.

The sample holds a few counts of this clonotype. The rearrangement joins TRBV25-1 to TRBJ1-2; tentatively, D is TRBD1 (5 bases). This CDR3 has 13 residues. Per the germline V gene, CDR1 is MGHDK and CDR2 is SYGVNS. V was pared by 1 base and J by 5 bases, with 8 bases between. CDR3 loop: CASSESGYYGYTF. CDR3 nucleotide sequence: TGTGCCAGCAGTGAATCAGGGTATTATGGCTACACCTTC.

This clonotype appeared many times. The rearrangement uses TRBV7-8 and TRBJ2-3; TRBD2 agrees at 9 bases. Trimming cost V 1 base and J 2 bases; bases outside gene matches: 10. Germline V gene sequence: CDR1 SGHVS, CDR2 FQNEAQ. This CDR3 has 18 amino acids. In nucleotides, the CDR3 is TGTGCCAGCAGCTTAGGAGCGGGAGGTGTGATCTTCACAGATACGCAGTATTTT. Protein: CASSLGAGGVIFTDTQYF.

CDR3 protein: CASSGTENSPLHF. The CDR3 DNA reads as TGTGCCAGCAGTGGGACTGAAAATTCACCCCTCCACTTT. The chain links TRBV6-2 or TRBV6-3 to TRBJ1-6; D might be TRBD1 (5 bases). Germline loops: CDR1 MNHEY, CDR2 SVGEGT. V lost 5 bases and J 7 bases, leaving 9 bases between the germline ends. This CDR3 contains 13 residues.

The V gene is TRBV13, the J gene TRBJ2-6; TRBD1 might be the D (6 bases). This CDR3 is built from 14 residues. Per the germline V gene, CDR1 is PRHDT and CDR2 is FYEKMQ (reference sequence). Trimming took off 5 bases at V and 2 bases at J, with 7 bases between the two ends. CDR3 nucleotides: TGTGCCAGCAGCGAGGGGGCTGGGGCCAACGTCCTGACTTTC. Protein sequence: CASSEGAGANVLTF.

V and J are TRBV7-9 and TRBJ1-3; 9 nucleotides agree with TRBD1. The CDR3 extends over 17 amino acids. Germline V gene data show CDR1 as SEHNR and CDR2 as FQNEAQ (reference sequence). Germline trimming cut 5 bases from V and 0 bases from J; bases unmatched to any gene: 8. Written as DNA, the CDR3 is TGTGCCAGCAGCACCCGTCCGGGACAGGGCTCTGGAAACACCATATATTTT. It yields the protein CASSTRPGQGSGNTIYF.

The table lists this clonotype with a count of one. J is TRBJ2-7 and V is TRBV27; TRBD2 matches 12 bases. The CDR3 consists of 15 residues. CDR1 is MNHEY and CDR2 is SMNVEV in the germline V gene (reference sequence). V lost 2 bases and J lost 6; bases outside the gene matches: 5. Here the CDR3 reads CASSLLAGGRGEQYF. The CDR3 nucleotides read TGTGCCAGCAGTTTACTAGCGGGAGGGCGGGGCGAGCAGTACTTC.

This clonotype was counted at least ten times. The CDR3 protein is CSARVWDRGYEQYF. The CDR3 DNA reads TGCAGTGCTAGAGTTTGGGACAGGGGCTACGAGCAGTACTTC. The chain links TRBV20-1 to TRBJ2-7, with 10 bases fitting TRBD1. The CDR3 is 14 amino acids. J lost 3 bases, V lost 1 base, and 3 bases had no gene match. CDR1 is DFQATT, CDR2 SNEGSKA, per germline (reference sequence).